Listed below are T cell receptor beta chains from one sample, sequenced in a study of OX40 agonist ivuxolimab in advanced cancers. Data came from immunoSEQ multiplex PCR; TCRdb stores just in-frame clones and leaves some out. The sample has about 43,000 clones; approximately 83% are singletons. Sequencing used CD4+ or CD8+ T cells sorted from blood, obtained in a trial of the OX40 agonist ivuxolimab. Receptor source: an adult with an advanced solid tumor such as melanoma, head and neck, liver or kidney cancer. Both conserved end residues are part of each CDR3. A D gene is named only where the DNA matches it firmly. Rows give clone size only sometimes, using once, few, many, or a class for an expanded clone.

J gene	D gene	V gene	clone size	CDR3 length	CDR3 protein	CDR3 DNA
TRBJ2-5	NA	TRBV5-6	NA	17	CASSLLSADKTSRTQYF	TGTGCCAGCAGCTTACTCTCGGCGGACAAAACGTCAAGGACCCAGTACTTC
TRBJ2-7	NA	TRBV6-5	NA	16	CASSYLEIRGRGEQYF	TGTGCCAGCAGTTACTTGGAGATAAGGGGGCGGGGAGAGCAGTACTTC
TRBJ2-1	TRBD2	TRBV2	NA	15	CASRGLAGAYNEQFF	TGTGCCAGCAGGGGACTAGCGGGAGCCTACAATGAGCAGTTCTTC
TRBJ2-7	NA	TRBV4-1	NA	14	CASSQDPNSYEQYF	TGCGCCAGCAGCCAAGATCCTAACTCCTACGAGCAGTACTTC
TRBJ1-5	NA	TRBV7-3	NA	16	CASSLTGRESNQPQHF	TGTGCCAGCAGCTTAACGGGACGGGAGTCCAATCAGCCCCAGCATTTT
TRBJ1-4	NA	TRBV28	few	16	CASSLTHRASNEKLFF	TGTGCCAGCAGTCTGACTCACAGGGCTAGTAATGAAAAACTGTTTTTT
TRBJ2-1	TRBD2	TRBV7-9	NA	18	CASSLARGLAGGRYEQFF	TGTGCCAGCAGCTTAGCGCGTGGACTAGCGGGGGGTCGATATGAGCAGTTCTTC
TRBJ2-7	TRBD1	TRBV18	few	15	CASSLGTGSPEEQYF	TGTGCCAGCTCACTTGGGACAGGGTCACCGGAGGAGCAGTACTTC
TRBJ1-6	NA	TRBV7-2	NA	14	CASSSNSGFSPLHF	TGTGCCAGCAGCTCCAATTCAGGGTTCTCACCCCTCCACTTT
TRBJ1-5	NA	TRBV6-5	NA	14	CASRQVGRNQPQHF	TGTGCCAGCAGGCAAGTCGGAAGGAATCAGCCCCAGCATTTT
TRBJ2-2	TRBD2	TRBV6-1	NA	19	CASSGLAGGISANTGELFF	TGTGCCAGCAGTGGCCTAGCGGGGGGGATTAGCGCGAACACCGGGGAGCTGTTTTTT
TRBJ2-1	NA	TRBV7-9	NA	18	CASSLASVLQSRYNKQFF	TGTGCCAGCAGCTTGGCAAGCGTACTACAGTCTCGCTACAATAAGCAGTTCTTC
TRBJ1-3	NA	TRBV13	NA	14	CASSLRLSGNTIYF	TGTGCCAGCAGCTTACGCTTATCTGGAAACACCATATATTTT
TRBJ1-1	NA	TRBV6-6	once	13	CASSSGGGTEAFF	TGTGCCAGCAGTTCGGGGGGTGGCACTGAAGCTTTCTTT
TRBJ2-5	TRBD2	TRBV7-3	NA	16	CASSPGTSGSQETQYF	TGTGCCAGCAGCCCCGGGACTAGCGGAAGTCAAGAGACCCAGTACTTC
TRBJ2-7	TRBD2	TRBV11-2	NA	17	CASSPAPLAEVPYEQYF	TGTGCCAGCAGCCCCGCCCCCCTAGCGGAGGTGCCCTACGAGCAGTACTTC
TRBJ2-1	TRBD2	TRBV6-4	NA	16	CASSARGLASYNEQFF	TGTGCCAGCAGTGCAAGAGGACTAGCGTCCTACAATGAGCAGTTCTTC
TRBJ2-5	TRBD1	TRBV7-6	NA	16	CASSPRTGAVQETQYF	TGTGCCAGCAGCCCCAGGACAGGGGCCGTTCAAGAGACCCAGTACTTC
TRBJ1-5	TRBD1	TRBV29-1	NA	13	CSVRTGYNQPQHF	TGCAGCGTTCGGACAGGGTACAATCAGCCCCAGCATTTT
TRBJ1-2	NA	TRBV11-1	NA	15	CASSLDGTAQHGYTF	TGTGCCAGCAGCTTGGACGGGACTGCCCAACATGGCTACACCTTC
TRBJ2-7	NA	TRBV4-1	NA	13	CASSQAATYEQYF	TGCGCCAGCAGCCAAGCAGCTACCTACGAGCAGTACTTC
TRBJ1-2	TRBD1	TRBV5-1	NA	15	CASSEETGTGIGYTF	TGCGCCAGCAGCGAGGAGACCGGGACAGGGATCGGCTACACCTTC
TRBJ2-7	NA	TRBV5-6	NA	13	CASSLVVAYEQYF	TGTGCCAGCAGCTTGGTAGTCGCCTACGAGCAGTACTTC
TRBJ1-3	NA	TRBV11-2	once	13	CASSFGRSNTIYF	TGTGCCAGCAGCTTCGGCAGATCGAACACCATATATTTT
TRBJ2-5	TRBD1	TRBV5-4	NA	16	CASSPKQGGTVETQYF	TGTGCCAGCAGCCCCAAACAGGGTGGGACAGTAGAGACCCAGTACTTC
TRBJ2-3	NA	TRBV5-4	once	16	CASSLQGGPSTDTQYF	TGTGCCAGCAGCTTGCAGGGGGGACCTAGCACAGATACGCAGTATTTT
TRBJ2-3	TRBD2	TRBV9	once	17	CASSASLAGGGADTQYF	TGTGCCAGCAGCGCGTCACTAGCGGGGGGCGGGGCAGATACGCAGTATTTT
TRBJ1-4	NA	TRBV9	NA	16	CASSVGVRGTNEKLFF	TGTGCCAGCAGCGTAGGTGTAAGGGGCACTAATGAAAAACTGTTTTTT
TRBJ2-2	NA	TRBV7-6	NA	15	CASSHRTINTGELFF	TGTGCCAGCAGCCACCGCACCATTAACACCGGGGAGCTGTTTTTT
TRBJ1-6	NA	TRBV9	few	15	CASSVDPDLTSPLHF	TGTGCCAGCAGCGTAGATCCAGACCTTACTTCACCCCTCCACTTT
TRBJ2-3	TRBD2	TRBV7-3	NA	15	CASSLGGGPPDTQYF	TGTGCCAGCAGCTTGGGCGGGGGGCCGCCAGATACGCAGTATTTT
TRBJ2-3	NA	TRBV9	NA	13	CASSRVGTDTQYF	TGTGCCAGCTCCAGGGTCGGCACAGATACGCAGTATTTT
TRBJ2-7	NA	TRBV7-2	NA	14	CANSKGAGFYEQYF	TGTGCCAACTCGAAAGGGGCGGGATTCTACGAGCAGTACTTC
TRBJ2-1	NA	TRBV5-4	few	16	CASSFRHPSSYNEQFF	TGTGCCAGCAGCTTCCGACATCCGAGCTCCTACAATGAGCAGTTCTTC
TRBJ2-5	NA	TRBV5-6	NA	12	CASSREMGTQYF	TGTGCCAGCAGCCGTGAGATGGGGACCCAGTACTTC
TRBJ2-1	TRBD2	TRBV9	once	17	CASSVGGLAGGPVEQFF	TGTGCCAGCAGCGTAGGAGGACTAGCGGGGGGGCCGGTTGAGCAGTTCTTC
TRBJ2-3	TRBD1	TRBV5-5	NA	15	CASSLAPGGSDTQYF	TGTGCCAGCAGCTTGGCCCCAGGGGGCTCAGATACGCAGTATTTT
TRBJ2-3	TRBD1	TRBV19	once	16	CASRSHRGEVADTQYF	TGTGCCAGTAGAAGCCACAGGGGCGAGGTAGCAGATACGCAGTATTTT
TRBJ1-6	NA	TRBV20-1	NA	11	CSAAGGTPLHF	TGCAGTGCTGCGGGGGGGACACCCCTCCACTTT
TRBJ2-3	TRBD2	TRBV19	NA	13	CASNRGVSDTQYF	TGTGCCAGTAATCGGGGGGTCTCAGATACGCAGTATTTT
TRBJ1-3	NA	TRBV30	once	16	CAWEDDQSCPGNTIYF	TGTGCCTGGGAGGACGACCAGTCTTGCCCAGGAAACACCATATATTTT
TRBJ1-1	TRBD1	TRBV6-5	NA	15	CASSLRDRGNTEAFF	TGTGCCAGCAGTTTACGGGACAGGGGAAACACTGAAGCTTTCTTT
TRBJ2-3	TRBD1	TRBV18	NA	17	CASSPSSRAGGADTQYF	TGTGCCAGCTCACCTTCCAGCAGGGCAGGGGGCGCAGATACGCAGTATTTT
TRBJ1-6	TRBD1	TRBV9	NA	18	CASSVDRGESSYNSPLHF	TGTGCCAGCAGCGTAGACAGGGGAGAGAGCTCCTATAATTCACCCCTCCACTTT
TRBJ2-1	TRBD1	TRBV5-1	NA	15	CASSLAGGASHEQFF	TGCGCCAGCAGCTTGGCAGGGGGCGCGAGCCATGAGCAGTTCTTC
TRBJ2-7	NA	TRBV15	NA	14	CATSRSKASYEQYF	TGTGCCACCAGCAGATCCAAGGCCTCGTACGAGCAGTACTTC
TRBJ1-5	NA	TRBV2	NA	14	CASRGDSLNQPQHF	TGTGCCAGCAGAGGCGACAGTCTTAATCAGCCCCAGCATTTT
TRBJ1-2	NA	TRBV6-1	NA	13	CASSERGSRGYTF	TGTGCCAGCAGTGAGAGGGGTTCTCGGGGCTACACCTTC
TRBJ1-2	TRBD1	TRBV6-5	NA	16	CASSSPSHRGIDGYTF	TGTGCCAGCAGTTCTCCATCCCACAGGGGAATCGATGGCTACACCTTC
TRBJ2-7	TRBD2	TRBV11-2	NA	15	CASSSNSGRAYEQYF	TGTGCCAGCAGCTCAAATAGCGGGCGGGCCTACGAGCAGTACTTC
TRBJ2-3	NA	TRBV15	NA	18	CATSRGQGPVRHTDTQYF	TGTGCCACCAGCAGAGGGCAGGGGCCTGTTCGGCACACAGATACGCAGTATTTT
TRBJ1-4	NA	TRBV7-2	NA	13	CASSFTGNEKLFF	TGTGCCAGCAGCTTTACAGGGAATGAAAAACTGTTTTTT
TRBJ1-2	NA	TRBV18	few	13	CASSPPQGNGYTF	TGTGCCAGCTCACCACCCCAGGGCAATGGCTACACCTTC
TRBJ2-1	NA	TRBV19	once	15	CASTRTGSYYNEQFF	TGTGCCAGCACCCGGACGGGGTCATATTACAATGAGCAGTTCTTC
TRBJ2-5	NA	TRBV29-1	NA	13	CSVDGYQGETQYF	TGCAGCGTTGATGGATATCAAGGGGAGACCCAGTACTTC